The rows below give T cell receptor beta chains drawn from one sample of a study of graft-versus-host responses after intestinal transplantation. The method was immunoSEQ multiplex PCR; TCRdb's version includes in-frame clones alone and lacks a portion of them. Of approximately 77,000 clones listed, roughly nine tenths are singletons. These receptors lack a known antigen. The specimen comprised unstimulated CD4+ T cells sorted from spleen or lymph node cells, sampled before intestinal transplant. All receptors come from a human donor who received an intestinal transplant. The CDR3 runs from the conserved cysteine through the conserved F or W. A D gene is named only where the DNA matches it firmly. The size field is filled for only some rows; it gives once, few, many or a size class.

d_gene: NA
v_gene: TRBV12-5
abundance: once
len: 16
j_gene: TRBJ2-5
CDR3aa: CASGLASRTVQETQYF
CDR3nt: TGTGCTAGTGGTTTGGCCTCCCGGACAGTCCAAGAGACCCAGTACTTC

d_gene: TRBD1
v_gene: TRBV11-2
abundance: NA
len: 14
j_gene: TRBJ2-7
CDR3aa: CASSPRDSSYEQYF
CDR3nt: TGTGCCAGCAGCCCCAGGGACAGCTCCTACGAGCAGTACTTC

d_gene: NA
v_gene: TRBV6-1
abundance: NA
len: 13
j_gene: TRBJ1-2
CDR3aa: CASSEMDNHGYTF
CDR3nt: TGTGCCAGCAGTGAAATGGACAATCACGGCTACACCTTC

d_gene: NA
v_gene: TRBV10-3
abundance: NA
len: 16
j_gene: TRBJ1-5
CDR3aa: CAISESDGGVNQPQHF
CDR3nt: TGTGCCATCAGTGAGTCGGATGGCGGCGTTAATCAGCCCCAGCATTTT

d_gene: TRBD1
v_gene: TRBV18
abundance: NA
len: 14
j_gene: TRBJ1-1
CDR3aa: CASSRDRGDTEAFF
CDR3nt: TGTGCCAGCTCACGGGACAGGGGTGACACTGAAGCTTTCTTT

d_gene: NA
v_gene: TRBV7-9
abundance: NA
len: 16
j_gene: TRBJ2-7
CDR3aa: CASSKYQGVHSYEQYF
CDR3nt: TGTGCCAGCAGCAAATACCAAGGAGTACACTCCTACGAGCAGTACTTC

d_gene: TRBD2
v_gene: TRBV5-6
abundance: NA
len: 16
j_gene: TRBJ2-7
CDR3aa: CASSLNRGLAGAWQYF
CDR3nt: TGTGCCAGCAGTTTAAACAGGGGACTAGCGGGAGCATGGCAGTACTTC

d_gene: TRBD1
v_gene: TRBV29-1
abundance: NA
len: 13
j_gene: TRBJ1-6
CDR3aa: CSVTTGVDSPLHF
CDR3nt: TGCAGCGTTACAACAGGGGTTGATTCACCCCTCCACTTT

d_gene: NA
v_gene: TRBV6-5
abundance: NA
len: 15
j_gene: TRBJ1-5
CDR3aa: CASSPTGLGNQPQHF
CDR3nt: TGTGCCAGCAGTCCAACAGGGTTGGGCAATCAGCCCCAGCATTTT

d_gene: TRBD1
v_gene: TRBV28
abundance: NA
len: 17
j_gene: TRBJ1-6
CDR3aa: CASSVGTGGSYNSPLHF
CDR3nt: TGTGCCAGCAGCGTAGGGACAGGGGGCTCCTATAATTCACCCCTCCACTTT

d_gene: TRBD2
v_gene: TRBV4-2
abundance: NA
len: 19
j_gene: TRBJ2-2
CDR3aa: CASSQDILAGGPNTGELFF
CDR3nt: TGTGCCAGCAGCCAAGATATACTAGCGGGAGGGCCGAACACCGGGGAGCTGTTTTTT

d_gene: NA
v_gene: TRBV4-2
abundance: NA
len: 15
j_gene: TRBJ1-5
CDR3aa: CASSPSGADNQPQHF
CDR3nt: TGTGCCAGCAGTCCCTCAGGGGCTGACAATCAGCCCCAGCATTTT

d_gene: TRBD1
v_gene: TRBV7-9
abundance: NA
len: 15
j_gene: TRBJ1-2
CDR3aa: CASSNRDSLNYGYTF
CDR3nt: TGTGCCAGCAGCAACCGGGACAGCCTTAACTATGGCTACACCTTC

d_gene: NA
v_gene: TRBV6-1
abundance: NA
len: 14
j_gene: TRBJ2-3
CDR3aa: CASKRNTGVDTQYF
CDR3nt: TGTGCCAGCAAGCGGAACACGGGGGTAGATACGCAGTATTTT

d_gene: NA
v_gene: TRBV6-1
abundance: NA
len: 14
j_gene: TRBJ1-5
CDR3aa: CASRDINYNQPQHF
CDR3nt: TGTGCCAGCAGGGACATAAATTACAATCAGCCCCAGCATTTT

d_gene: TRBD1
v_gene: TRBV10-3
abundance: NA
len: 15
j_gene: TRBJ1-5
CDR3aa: CATTPGTGVNQPQHF
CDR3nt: TGTGCCACTACCCCCGGGACAGGGGTCAATCAGCCCCAGCATTTT

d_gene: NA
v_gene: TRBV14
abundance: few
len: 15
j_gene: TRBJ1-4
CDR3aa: CASSQGRRVQEKLFF
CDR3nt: TGTGCCAGCAGCCAAGGCCGCAGGGTACAGGAAAAACTGTTTTTT

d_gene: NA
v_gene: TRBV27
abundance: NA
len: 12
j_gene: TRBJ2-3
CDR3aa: CASSPSTDTQYF
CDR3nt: TGTGCCAGCAGTCCGAGCACAGATACGCAGTATTTT

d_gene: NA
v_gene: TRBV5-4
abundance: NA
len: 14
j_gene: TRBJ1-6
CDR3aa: CASSLRGVNSPLHF
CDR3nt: TGTGCCAGCAGCTTACGGGGGGTGAATTCACCCCTCCACTTT

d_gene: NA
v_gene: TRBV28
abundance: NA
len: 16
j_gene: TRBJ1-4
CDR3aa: CASSLIGLRGNEKLFF
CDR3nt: TGTGCCAGCAGCCTTATAGGGCTCCGAGGGAATGAAAAACTGTTTTTT

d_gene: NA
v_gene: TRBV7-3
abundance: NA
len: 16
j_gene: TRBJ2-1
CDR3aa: CASSLAAGSPYNEQFF
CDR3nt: TGTGCCAGCAGCTTGGCTGCGGGATCCCCCTACAATGAGCAGTTCTTC

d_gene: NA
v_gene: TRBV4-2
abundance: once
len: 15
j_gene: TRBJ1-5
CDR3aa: CASSQRAGGDQPQHF
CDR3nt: TGTGCCAGCAGCCAACGAGCGGGAGGCGATCAGCCCCAGCATTTT

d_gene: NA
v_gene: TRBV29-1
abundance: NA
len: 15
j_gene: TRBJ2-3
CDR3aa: CSVEAMDTSTDTQYF
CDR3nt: TGCAGCGTTGAAGCCATGGACACTAGCACAGATACGCAGTATTTT

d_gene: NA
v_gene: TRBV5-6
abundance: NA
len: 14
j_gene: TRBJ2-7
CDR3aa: CASSLAGRRYEQYF
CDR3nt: TGTGCCAGCAGCTTGGCCGGCAGGCGCTACGAGCAGTACTTC

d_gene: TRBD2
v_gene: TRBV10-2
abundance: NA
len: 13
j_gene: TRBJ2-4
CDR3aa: CASSEAGGNIQYF
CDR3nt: TGCGCCAGCAGTGAAGCGGGGGGGAACATTCAGTACTTC

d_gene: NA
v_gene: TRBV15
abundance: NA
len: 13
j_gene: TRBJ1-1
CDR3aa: CATSSRRGAEAFF
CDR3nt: TGTGCCACCAGCAGCCGGAGGGGTGCTGAAGCTTTCTTT

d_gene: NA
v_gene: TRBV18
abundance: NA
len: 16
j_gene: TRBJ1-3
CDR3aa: CASSGITGDAGNTIYF
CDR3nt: TGTGCCAGCTCAGGGATTACAGGAGACGCTGGAAACACCATATATTTT

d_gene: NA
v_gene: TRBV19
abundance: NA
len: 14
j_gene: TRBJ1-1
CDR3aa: CASSIEHLRTEAFF
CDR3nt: TGTGCCAGTAGTATAGAACACTTGAGGACTGAAGCTTTCTTT

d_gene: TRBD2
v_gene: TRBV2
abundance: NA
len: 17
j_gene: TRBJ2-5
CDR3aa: CASSSFGLAGVTETQYF
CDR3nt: TGTGCCAGCAGTTCGTTCGGACTAGCGGGAGTCACGGAGACCCAGTACTTC

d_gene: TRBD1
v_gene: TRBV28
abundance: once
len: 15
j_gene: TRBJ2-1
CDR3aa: CASTTTGIPYNEQFF
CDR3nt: TGTGCCAGCACCACGACAGGGATTCCCTACAATGAGCAGTTCTTC

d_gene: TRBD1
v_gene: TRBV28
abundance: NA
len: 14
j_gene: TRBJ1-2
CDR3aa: CASSLLTGGTGYTF
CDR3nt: TGTGCCAGCAGTTTACTGACAGGGGGCACTGGCTACACCTTC

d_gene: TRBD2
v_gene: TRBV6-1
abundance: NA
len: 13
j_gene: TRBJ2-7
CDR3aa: CAAGGVNSYEQYF
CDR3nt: TGTGCCGCGGGGGGGGTCAACTCCTACGAGCAGTACTTC

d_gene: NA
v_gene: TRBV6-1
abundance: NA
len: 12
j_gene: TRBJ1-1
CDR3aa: CASSVAGTEAFF
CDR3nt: TGTGCCAGCAGTGTGGCGGGGACTGAAGCTTTCTTT

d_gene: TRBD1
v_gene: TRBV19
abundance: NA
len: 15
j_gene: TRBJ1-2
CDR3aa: CASSMGQERIYGYTF
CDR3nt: TGTGCCAGTAGTATGGGACAGGAGAGGATCTATGGCTACACCTTC

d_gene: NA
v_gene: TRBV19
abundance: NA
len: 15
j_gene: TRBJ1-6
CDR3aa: CASAPDRLYNSPLHF
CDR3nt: TGTGCCAGCGCGCCCGACAGGCTCTATAATTCACCCCTCCACTTT

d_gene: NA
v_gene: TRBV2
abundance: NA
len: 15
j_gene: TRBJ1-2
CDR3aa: CASLGSQGAPGGYTF
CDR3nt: TGTGCCAGCCTAGGTTCACAGGGAGCTCCGGGGGGCTACACCTTC

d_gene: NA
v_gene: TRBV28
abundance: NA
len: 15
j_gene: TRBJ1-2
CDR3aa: CASSLGGGANYGYTF
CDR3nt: TGTGCCAGCAGTTTAGGGGGGGGAGCTAACTATGGCTACACCTTC

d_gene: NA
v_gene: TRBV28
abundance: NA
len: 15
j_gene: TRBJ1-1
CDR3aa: CASLGLSLRNTEAFF
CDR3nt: TGTGCCAGCTTGGGCCTCTCGCTAAGGAACACTGAAGCTTTCTTT

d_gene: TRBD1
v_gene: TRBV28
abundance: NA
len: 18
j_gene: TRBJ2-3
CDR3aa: CASSRTGRGQVSTDTQYF
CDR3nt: TGTGCCAGCAGTCGCACCGGTAGGGGACAGGTTAGCACAGATACGCAGTATTTT

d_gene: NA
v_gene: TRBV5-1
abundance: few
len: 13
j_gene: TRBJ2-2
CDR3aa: CASSLNYPGELFF
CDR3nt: TGCGCCAGCAGCTTGAACTACCCCGGGGAGCTGTTTTTT

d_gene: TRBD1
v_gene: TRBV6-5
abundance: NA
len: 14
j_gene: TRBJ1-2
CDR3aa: CASSSGTGTGGYTF
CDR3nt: TGTGCCAGCAGTTCCGGGACAGGGACGGGTGGCTACACCTTC

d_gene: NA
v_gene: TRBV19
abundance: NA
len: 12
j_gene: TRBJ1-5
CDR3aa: CASSLGSQPQHF
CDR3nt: TGTGCCAGTAGTTTAGGGAGTCAGCCCCAGCATTTT

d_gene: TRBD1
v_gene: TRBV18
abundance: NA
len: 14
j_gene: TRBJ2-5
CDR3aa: CASSPGQGSETQYF
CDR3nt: TGTGCCAGCTCACCGGGACAGGGTAGTGAGACCCAGTACTTC

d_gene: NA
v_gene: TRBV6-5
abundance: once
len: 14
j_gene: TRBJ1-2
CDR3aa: CASSYLSGFAGYTF
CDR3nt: TGTGCCAGCAGTTACCTTAGCGGGTTTGCTGGCTACACCTTC

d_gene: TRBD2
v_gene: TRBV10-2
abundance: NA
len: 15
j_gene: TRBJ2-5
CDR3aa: CASSEGRGVRETQYF
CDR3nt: TGCGCCAGCAGTGAAGGGCGGGGGGTCAGAGAGACCCAGTACTTC

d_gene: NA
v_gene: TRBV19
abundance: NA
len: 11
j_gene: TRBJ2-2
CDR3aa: CASSNTGELFF
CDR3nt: TGTGCCAGTTCTAACACCGGGGAGCTGTTTTTT

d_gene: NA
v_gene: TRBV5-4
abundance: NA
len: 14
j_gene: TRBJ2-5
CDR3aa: CASSRPGLQETQYF
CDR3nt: TGTGCCAGCAGTCGTCCGGGACTCCAAGAGACCCAGTACTTC

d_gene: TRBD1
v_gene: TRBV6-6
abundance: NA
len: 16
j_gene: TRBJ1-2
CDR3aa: CASSLTGTGRDYGYTF
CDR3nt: TGTGCCAGCAGTTTGACCGGGACAGGGAGGGACTATGGCTACACCTTC

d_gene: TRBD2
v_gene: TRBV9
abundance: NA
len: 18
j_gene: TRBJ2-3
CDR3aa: CASSVAPWTSGSRDTQYF
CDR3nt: TGTGCCAGCAGCGTAGCCCCTTGGACTAGCGGGAGCAGAGATACGCAGTATTTT

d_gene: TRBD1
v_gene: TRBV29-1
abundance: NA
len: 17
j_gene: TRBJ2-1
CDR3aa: CSSDGGTGRISYNEQFF
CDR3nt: TGCAGCTCAGACGGGGGGACAGGGAGGATCTCCTACAATGAGCAGTTCTTC

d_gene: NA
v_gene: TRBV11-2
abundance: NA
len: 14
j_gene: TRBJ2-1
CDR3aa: CASSRGQIYNEQFF
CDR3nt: TGTGCCAGCAGCCGCGGACAGATATACAATGAGCAGTTCTTC